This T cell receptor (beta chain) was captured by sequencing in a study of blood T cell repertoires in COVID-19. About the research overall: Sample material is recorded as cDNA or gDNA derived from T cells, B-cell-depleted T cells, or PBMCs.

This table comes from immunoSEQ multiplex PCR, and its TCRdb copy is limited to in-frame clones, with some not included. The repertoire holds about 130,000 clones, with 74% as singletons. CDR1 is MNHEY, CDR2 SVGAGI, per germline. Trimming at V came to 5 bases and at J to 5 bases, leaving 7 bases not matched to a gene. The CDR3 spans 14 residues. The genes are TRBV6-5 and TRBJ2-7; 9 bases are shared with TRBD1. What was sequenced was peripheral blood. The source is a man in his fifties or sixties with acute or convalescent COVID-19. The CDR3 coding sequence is TGTGCCAGCAGTCTCGGACAGGGGTCAAACGAGCAGTACTTC. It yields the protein CASSLGQGSNEQYF.